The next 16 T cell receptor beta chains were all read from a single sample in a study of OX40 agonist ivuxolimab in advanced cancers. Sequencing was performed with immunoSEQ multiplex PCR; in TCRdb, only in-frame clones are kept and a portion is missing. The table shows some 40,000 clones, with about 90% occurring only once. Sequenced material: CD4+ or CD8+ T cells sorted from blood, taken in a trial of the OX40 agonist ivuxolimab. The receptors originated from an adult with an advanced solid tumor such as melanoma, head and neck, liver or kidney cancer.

The CDR3 loop is CASSGAGITEAFF. CDR3 nucleotide sequence: TGCGCCAGCAGCGGCGCAGGGATCACTGAAGCTTTCTTT. This sequence joins TRBV5-1 and TRBJ1-1; the D gene is possibly TRBD1 (5 bases). Germline V gives CDR1 SGHRS, CDR2 YFSETQ. The CDR3 contains 13 residues. The V and J ends lost 4 bases and 4 bases respectively, with 11 bases between them.

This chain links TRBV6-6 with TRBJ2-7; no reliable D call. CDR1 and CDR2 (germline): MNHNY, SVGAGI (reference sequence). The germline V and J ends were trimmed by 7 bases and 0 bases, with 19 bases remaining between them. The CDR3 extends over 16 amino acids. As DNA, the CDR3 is TGTGCCAGCACCAACGGTTTTGCCAGGCACTCCTACGAGCAGTACTTC. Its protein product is CASTNGFARHSYEQYF.

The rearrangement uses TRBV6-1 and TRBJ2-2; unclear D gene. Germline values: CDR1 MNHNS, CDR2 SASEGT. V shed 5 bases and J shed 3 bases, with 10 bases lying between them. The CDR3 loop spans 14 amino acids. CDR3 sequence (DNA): TGTGCCAGCAGTATGAAGACGGACACCGGGGAGCTGTTTTTT. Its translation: CASSMKTDTGELFF.

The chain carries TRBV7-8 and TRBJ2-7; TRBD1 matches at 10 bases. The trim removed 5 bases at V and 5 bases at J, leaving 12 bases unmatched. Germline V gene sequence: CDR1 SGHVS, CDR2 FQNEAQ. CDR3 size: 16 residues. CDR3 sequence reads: CASSLVSGQGNDEQYF. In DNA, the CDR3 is TGTGCCAGCAGCCTCGTTTCGGGACAGGGGAACGACGAGCAGTACTTC.

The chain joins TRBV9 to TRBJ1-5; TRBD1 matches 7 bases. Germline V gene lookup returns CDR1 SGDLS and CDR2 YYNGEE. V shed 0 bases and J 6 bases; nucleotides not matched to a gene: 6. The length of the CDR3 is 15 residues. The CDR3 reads CASSVGGGEGQPQHF. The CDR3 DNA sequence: TGTGCCAGCAGCGTAGGAGGGGGCGAGGGTCAGCCCCAGCATTTT.

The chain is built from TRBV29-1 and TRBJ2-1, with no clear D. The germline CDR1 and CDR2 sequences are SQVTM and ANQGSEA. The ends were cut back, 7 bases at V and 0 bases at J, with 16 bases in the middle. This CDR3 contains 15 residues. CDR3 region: CSAGLRTASYNEQFF. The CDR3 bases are TGCAGCGCTGGGTTGCGGACCGCCTCCTACAATGAGCAGTTCTTC.

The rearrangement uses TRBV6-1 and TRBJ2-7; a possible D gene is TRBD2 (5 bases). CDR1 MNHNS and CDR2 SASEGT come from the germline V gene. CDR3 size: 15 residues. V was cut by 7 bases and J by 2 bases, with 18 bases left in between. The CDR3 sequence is CASNLNSDSTYEQYF. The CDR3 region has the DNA TGTGCCAGCAATCTAAATTCGGACTCGACCTACGAGCAGTACTTC.

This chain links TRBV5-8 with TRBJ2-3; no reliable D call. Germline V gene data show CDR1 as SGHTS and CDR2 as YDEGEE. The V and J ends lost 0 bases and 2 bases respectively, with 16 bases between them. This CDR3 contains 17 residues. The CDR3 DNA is TGTGCCAGCAGCTTGGGTTTTGGCCAGTCATCCACAGATACGCAGTATTTT. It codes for CASSLGFGQSSTDTQYF.

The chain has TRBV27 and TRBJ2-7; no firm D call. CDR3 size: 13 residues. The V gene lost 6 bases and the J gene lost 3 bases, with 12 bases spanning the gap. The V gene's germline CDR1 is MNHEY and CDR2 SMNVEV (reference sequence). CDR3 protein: CASRGLGYYEQYF. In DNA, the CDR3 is TGTGCCAGCAGAGGGCTTGGTTACTACGAGCAGTACTTC.

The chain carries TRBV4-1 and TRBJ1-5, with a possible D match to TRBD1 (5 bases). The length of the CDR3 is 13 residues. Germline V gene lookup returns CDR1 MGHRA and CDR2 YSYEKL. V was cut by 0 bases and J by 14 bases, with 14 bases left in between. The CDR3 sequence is CASSQDEDNLEHF. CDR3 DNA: TGCGCCAGCAGCCAAGATGAGGACAACTTGGAGCATTTT.

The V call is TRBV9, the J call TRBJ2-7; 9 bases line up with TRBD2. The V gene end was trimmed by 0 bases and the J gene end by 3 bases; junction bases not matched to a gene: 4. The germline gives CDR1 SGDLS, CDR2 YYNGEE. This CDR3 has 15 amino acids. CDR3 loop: CASSVGSGSDYEQYF. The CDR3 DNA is TGTGCCAGCAGCGTAGGTAGCGGGAGTGACTACGAGCAGTACTTC. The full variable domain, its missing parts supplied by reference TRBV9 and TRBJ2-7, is DSGVTQTPKHLITATGQRVTLRCSPRSGDLSVYWYQQSLDQGLQFLIQYYNGEERAKGNILERFSAQQFPDLHSELNLSSLELGDSALYFCASSVGSGSDYEQYFGPGTRLTVT.

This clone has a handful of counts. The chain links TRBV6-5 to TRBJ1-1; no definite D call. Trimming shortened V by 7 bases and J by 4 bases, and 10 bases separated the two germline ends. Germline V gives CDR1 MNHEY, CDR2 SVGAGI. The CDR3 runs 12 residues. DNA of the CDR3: TGTGCCAGCAAAAGTGGGAGCACTGAAGCTTTCTTT. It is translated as CASKSGSTEAFF.

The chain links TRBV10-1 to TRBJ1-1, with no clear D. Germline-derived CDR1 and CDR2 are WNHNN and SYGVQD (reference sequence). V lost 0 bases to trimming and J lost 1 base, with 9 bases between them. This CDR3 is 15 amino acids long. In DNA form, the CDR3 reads TGCGCCAGCAGTGAGTCGGGGTTGGGGAACACTGAAGCTTTCTTT. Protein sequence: CASSESGLGNTEAFF.

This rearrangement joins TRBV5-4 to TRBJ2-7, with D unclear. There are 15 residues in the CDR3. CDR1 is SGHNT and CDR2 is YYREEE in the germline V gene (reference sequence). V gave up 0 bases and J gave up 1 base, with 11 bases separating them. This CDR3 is CASSLGSHSSYEQYF. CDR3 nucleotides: TGTGCCAGCAGCTTGGGTTCTCACAGTTCCTACGAGCAGTACTTC.

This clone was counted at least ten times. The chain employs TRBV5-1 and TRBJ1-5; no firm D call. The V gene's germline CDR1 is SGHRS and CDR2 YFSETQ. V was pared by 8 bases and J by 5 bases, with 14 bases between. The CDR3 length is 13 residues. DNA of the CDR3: TGCGCCAGTCGGGAGTCGGTAGATCAGCCCCAGCATTTT. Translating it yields CASRESVDQPQHF.

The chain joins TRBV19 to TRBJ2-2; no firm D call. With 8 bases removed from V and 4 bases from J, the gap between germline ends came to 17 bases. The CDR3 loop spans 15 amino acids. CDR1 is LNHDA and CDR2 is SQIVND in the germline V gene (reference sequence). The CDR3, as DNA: TGTGCCAGTTCGGATTGGGATAATACCACCGGGGAGCTGTTTTTT. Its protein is CASSDWDNTTGELFF.